Shown below are 12 T cell receptor beta chains from a single sample sequenced in a study of OX40 agonist ivuxolimab in advanced cancers. Libraries were built with the immunoSEQ multiplex PCR assay. In its TCRdb copy, this immuneACCESS table keeps in-frame sequences only and misses some clones. Where compared with another copy, unresolved V genes explain less than half of these, and the others have no known cause. The sample table records about 100,000 clones; nearly 90% of these occur just once. Of the sample, under 0.2% falls within the top ten clones. Source: CD4+ or CD8+ T cells sorted from blood, taken in a trial of the OX40 agonist ivuxolimab. The receptor set was obtained from an adult with an advanced solid tumor such as melanoma, head and neck, liver or kidney cancer.

The rearrangement uses TRBV11-3 and TRBJ2-4, with TRBD1 matching over 8 bases. The trim removed 5 bases at V and 6 bases at J, leaving 6 bases unmatched. The germline gives CDR1 SGHNT, CDR2 YENEEA. This CDR3 comprises 14 residues. The CDR3 nucleotides read TGTGCCAGCAGCCTTGCAGGGGGCGGAAACATTCAGTACTTC. Its translation: CASSLAGGGNIQYF.

This chain links TRBV9 with TRBJ1-1, with unresolved D. Germline CDR1 SGDLS, CDR2 YYNGEE. The CDR3 has 15 amino acids. V lost 1 base and J lost 6, with 16 bases in between. Written as DNA, the CDR3 is TGTGCCAGCAGCGTATTTTCATCGAGTGGGTCTGAAGCTTTCTTT. As protein: CASSVFSSSGSEAFF. Variable domain in full (rest from reference TRBV9 and TRBJ1-1): DSGVTQTPKHLITATGQRVTLRCSPRSGDLSVYWYQQSLDQGLQFLIQYYNGEERAKGNILERFSAQQFPDLHSELNLSSLELGDSALYFCASSVFSSSGSEAFFGQGTRLTVV.

V gene TRBV5-1 combines with J gene TRBJ2-7; D is ambiguous. Trimming cost V 2 bases and J 2 bases, with 8 bases left between them. There are 13 residues in the CDR3. In germline, CDR1 is SGHRS, CDR2 YFSETQ. The CDR3, as DNA: TGCGCCAGCAGCTTATCCGTCCCCTACGAGCAGTACTTC. Protein: CASSLSVPYEQYF.

This clone was found once. The V and J genes are TRBV11-2 and TRBJ2-5; 7 nucleotides agree with TRBD1. Germline values: CDR1 SGHAT, CDR2 FQNNGV. The CDR3 contains 14 residues. With 5 bases clipped from V and 9 bases from J, the junction kept 12 bases outside the gene matches. The CDR3 spells CASSPGQVVGAQYF. In DNA, the CDR3 is TGTGCCAGCAGCCCAGGACAGGTCGTAGGGGCCCAGTACTTC.

The chain employs TRBV9 and TRBJ2-1; 8 bases agree with TRBD2. Germline CDR1 SGDLS, CDR2 YYNGEE. The CDR3 is made up of 16 amino acids. Trimming at V came to 3 bases and at J to 4 bases, leaving 9 bases not matched to a gene. CDR3 bases: TGTGCCAGCAGCGGATCCGGGACTAGTTCTTACAATGAGCAGTTCTTC. The encoded protein is CASSGSGTSSYNEQFF.

The chain uses TRBV6-1 and TRBJ2-1; 12 bases agree with TRBD2. Trimming removed 1 base from V and 7 bases from J; junction bases left unmatched: 8. The CDR3 totals 17 residues. Looked up from germline, CDR1 is MNHNS and CDR2 is SASEGT. Written as DNA, the CDR3 is TGTGCCAGCAGTGAAGTTCTAGCGGGAGGGCTAAGGAATGAGCAGTTCTTC. It codes for CASSEVLAGGLRNEQFF.

The chain carries TRBV28 and TRBJ2-7; TRBD1 aligns across 10 bases. Unmatched junction bases numbered 5, after V lost 5 bases and J lost 4 bases. Looked up from germline, CDR1 is MDHEN and CDR2 is SYDVKM. This CDR3 has 14 residues. CDR3 nucleotide sequence: TGTGCCAGCAGTACCGGGACAGGGGTGTACGAGCAGTACTTC. This gives the protein CASSTGTGVYEQYF.

The rearrangement uses TRBV2 and TRBJ2-3, with 11 bases fitting TRBD2. There are 12 residues in the CDR3. CDR1 and CDR2 from the germline V gene are SNHLY and FYNNEI. The J segment lost 5 bases and the V segment lost 8 bases, leaving 0 bases of the junction unmatched. CDR3 loop: CASGTSGDTQYF. CDR3 nucleotides: TGTGCCAGCGGGACTAGCGGAGATACGCAGTATTTT.

Only a few counts were recorded for this clone. The junction does not match germline at one end; this may be a read error. In nucleotides, the CDR3 is TGTGCCAGCACTGAATTACAGGGTGGCTACACCTTC. Translating gives CASTELQGGYTF. V and J are TRBV6-1 and TRBJ1-2; the D gene is possibly TRBD1 (6 bases). The CDR3 is 12 residues long. Germline V lookup: CDR1 MNHNS, CDR2 SASEGT.

The rearrangement links TRBV9 to TRBJ2-1; 9 bases fit TRBD2. This CDR3 is 16 amino acids long. After removal of 4 bases from V and 2 bases from J, the junction contained 7 bases not matched to a gene. CDR1 and CDR2 (germline): SGDLS, YYNGEE. The CDR3 reads CASSPRLAVPYNEQFF. The CDR3 DNA reads TGTGCCAGCAGCCCAAGACTAGCGGTCCCCTACAATGAGCAGTTCTTC. Drawing the rest from reference TRBV9 and TRBJ2-1, the complete variable domain is DSGVTQTPKHLITATGQRVTLRCSPRSGDLSVYWYQQSLDQGLQFLIQYYNGEERAKGNILERFSAQQFPDLHSELNLSSLELGDSALYFCASSPRLAVPYNEQFFGPGTRLTVL.

The chain couples TRBV5-6 to TRBJ2-6, with D hard to call. In germline, CDR1 is SGHDT, CDR2 YYEEEE. Trimming took off 1 base at V and 0 bases at J, with 5 bases between the two ends. CDR3 length: 15 amino acids. CDR3 bases: TGTGCCAGCAGCTTGTTTCGCTCTGGGGCCAACGTCCTGACTTTC. It codes for CASSLFRSGANVLTF.

V usage is TRBV6-1 and J usage is TRBJ1-2; 10 nucleotides line up with TRBD1. V dropped 6 bases and J dropped 2; count of bases not matched to a gene: 3. CDR3 length: 14 residues. The germline gives CDR1 MNHNS, CDR2 SASEGT. Here the CDR3 reads CASSPGQGNYGYTF. The CDR3 DNA sequence: TGTGCCAGCAGCCCGGGACAGGGGAACTATGGCTACACCTTC.